The T cell receptor (beta chain) under discussion was sequenced for a study of blood T cell repertoires in COVID-19. Only in-frame clones appear in the TCRdb table, and some are missing; sequencing was by immunoSEQ multiplex PCR. The table shows some 160,000 clones, with approximately 91% occurring only once. V was pared by 4 bases and J by 3 bases, with 9 bases between. CDR1 and CDR2 from the germline V gene are GTSNPN and SVGIG (reference sequence). CDR3 length: 12 amino acids. The chain has TRBV30 and TRBJ1-1; D ambiguous. This clonotype was obtained from a man aged 18 to 30 with acute or convalescent COVID-19. Sequenced input: peripheral blood. The CDR3: CAWTQRDTEAFF. In nucleotides, the CDR3 is TGTGCCTGGACCCAACGCGACACTGAAGCTTTCTTT. Supplemented by reference TRBV30 and TRBJ1-1, the full variable domain reads SQTIHQWPATLVQPVGSPLSLECTVEGTSNPNLYWYRQAAGRGLQLLFYSVGIGQISSEVPQNLSASRPQDRQFILSSKKLLLSDSGFYLCAWTQRDTEAFFGQGTRLTVV.